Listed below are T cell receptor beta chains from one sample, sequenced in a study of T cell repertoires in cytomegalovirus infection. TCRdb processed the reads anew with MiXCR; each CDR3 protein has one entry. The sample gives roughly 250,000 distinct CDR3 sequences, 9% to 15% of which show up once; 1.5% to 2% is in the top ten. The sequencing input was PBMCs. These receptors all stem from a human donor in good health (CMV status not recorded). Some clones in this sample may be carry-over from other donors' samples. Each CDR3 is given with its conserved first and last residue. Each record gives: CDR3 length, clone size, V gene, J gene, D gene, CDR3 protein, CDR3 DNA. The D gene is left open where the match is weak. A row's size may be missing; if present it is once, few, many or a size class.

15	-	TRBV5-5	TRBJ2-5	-	CASSPPLGGVETQYF	TGTGCCAGCAGCCCCCCGCTCGGGGGCGTAGAGACCCAGTACTTC
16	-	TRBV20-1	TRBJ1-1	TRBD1	CSASVRTGGRRTEAFF	TGCAGTGCTAGTGTCAGGACAGGGGGCCGAAGGACTGAAGCTTTCTTT
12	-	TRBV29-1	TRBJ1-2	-	CSVDGLGYGYTF	TGCAGCGTTGACGGGCTTGGCTATGGCTACACCTTC
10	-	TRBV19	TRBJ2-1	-	CASSLNEQFF	TGTGCCAGTAGTTTAAATGAGCAGTTCTTC
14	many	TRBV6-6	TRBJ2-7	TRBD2	CASSWASGTYEQYF	TGTGCCAGCAGTTGGGCTAGCGGGACCTACGAGCAGTACTTC
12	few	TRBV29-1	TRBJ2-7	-	CSVRLAGYEQYF	TGCAGCGTTCGGCTAGCCGGCTACGAGCAGTACTTC
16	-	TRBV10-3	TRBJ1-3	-	CAISESRQRGENTIYF	TGTGCCATCAGTGAGTCGCGACAGCGTGGTGAAAACACCATATATTTT
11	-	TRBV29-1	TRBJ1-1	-	CSGNTNTEAFF	TGCAGCGGTAATACGAACACTGAAGCTTTCTTT
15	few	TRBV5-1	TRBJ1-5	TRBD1	CASSLEPGGVQPQHF	TGCGCCAGCAGCTTGGAGCCAGGGGGCGTTCAGCCCCAGCATTTT
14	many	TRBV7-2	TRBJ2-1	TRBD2	CASTSSGYYNEQFF	TGTGCCAGCACGTCTAGCGGGTACTACAATGAGCAGTTCTTC
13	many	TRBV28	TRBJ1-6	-	CASSYRDNSPLHF	TGTGCCAGCAGTTACAGGGATAATTCACCCCTCCACTTT
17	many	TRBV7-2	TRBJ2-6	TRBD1	CASSFTGGSSGANVLTF	TGTGCCAGCAGCTTCACAGGGGGGAGCTCTGGGGCCAACGTCCTGACTTTC
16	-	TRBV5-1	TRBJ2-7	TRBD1	CASSLARRDRGYEQYF	TGCGCCAGCAGCTTGGCTCGGCGGGACAGGGGATACGAGCAGTACTTC
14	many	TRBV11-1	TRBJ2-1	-	CASSSYKGGNEQFF	TGTGCCAGCAGCTCTTATAAGGGTGGGAATGAGCAGTTCTTC
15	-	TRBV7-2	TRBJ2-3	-	CASSSTRVLSDTQYF	TGTGCCAGCAGCTCCACACGGGTCCTTTCAGATACGCAGTATTTT
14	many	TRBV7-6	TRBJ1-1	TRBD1	CASSPGQGAIEAFF	TGTGCCAGCAGCCCAGGACAGGGGGCGATTGAAGCTTTCTTT
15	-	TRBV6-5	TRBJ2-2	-	CASNSRGFGTGELFF	TGTGCCAGCAACTCCAGGGGTTTTGGCACCGGGGAGCTGTTTTTT
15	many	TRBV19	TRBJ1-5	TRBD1	CASSAGTGSNQPQHF	TGTGCCAGTAGTGCAGGGACAGGGAGCAATCAGCCCCAGCATTTT
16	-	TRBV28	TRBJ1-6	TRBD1	CASRLQRDRANSPLHF	TGTGCCAGCAGGCTACAGAGGGACAGGGCTAATTCACCCCTCCACTTT
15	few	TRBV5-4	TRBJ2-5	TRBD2	CASSLGPSGEETQYF	TGTGCCAGCAGCTTGGGGCCTAGCGGGGAAGAGACCCAGTACTTC
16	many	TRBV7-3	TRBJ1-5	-	CASSPAGGSGNQPQHF	TGTGCCAGCAGCCCCGCGGGGGGGAGCGGCAATCAGCCCCAGCATTTT
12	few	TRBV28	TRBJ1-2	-	CASHLGARGYTF	TGTGCCAGCCACTTGGGGGCGCGGGGCTACACCTTC
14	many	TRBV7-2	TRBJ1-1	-	CASSLVWGATEAFF	TGTGCCAGCAGCTTAGTTTGGGGGGCCACTGAAGCTTTCTTT
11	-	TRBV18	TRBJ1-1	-	CASSQITEAFF	TGTGCCAGCTCACAAATAACTGAAGCTTTCTTT
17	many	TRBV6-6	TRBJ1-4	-	CASSYSSLRATNEKLFF	TGTGCCAGCAGTTACTCGAGTCTCCGTGCAACTAATGAAAAACTGTTTTTT
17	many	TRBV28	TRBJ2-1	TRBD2	CASSLWNLAGGPGEQFF	TGTGCCAGCAGTTTATGGAACTTAGCGGGAGGGCCCGGGGAGCAGTTCTTC
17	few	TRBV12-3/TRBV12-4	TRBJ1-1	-	CASRPSTDRPMNTEAFF	TGTGCCAGCAGACCTTCAACTGACAGACCAATGAACACTGAAGCTTTCTTT
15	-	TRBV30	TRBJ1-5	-	CAWARNHYSNQPQHF	TGTGCCTGGGCCCGGAACCACTATAGCAATCAGCCCCAGCATTTT
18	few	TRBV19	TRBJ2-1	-	CASSMSARLLAIHNEQFF	TGTGCCAGTAGTATGTCCGCCCGTCTGCTAGCTATCCACAATGAGCAGTTCTTC
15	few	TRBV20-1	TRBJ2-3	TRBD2	CSASLRTSVPDTQYF	TGCAGTGCTTCGCTGCGGACTAGCGTTCCGGATACGCAGTATTTT
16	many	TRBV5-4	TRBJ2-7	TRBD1	CASTTGGDYYSYEQYF	TGTGCCAGCACTACAGGGGGCGACTACTACTCCTACGAGCAGTACTTC
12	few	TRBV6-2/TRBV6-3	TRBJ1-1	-	CASSWRENEAFF	TGTGCCAGCAGTTGGAGGGAGAATGAAGCTTTCTTT
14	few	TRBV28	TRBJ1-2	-	CASRRNGPSGGYTF	TGTGCCAGCAGGAGAAATGGACCATCGGGGGGCTACACCTTC
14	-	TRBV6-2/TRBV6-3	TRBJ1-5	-	CASSYGLRNQPQHF	TGTGCCAGCAGTTACGGCCTCCGGAATCAGCCCCAGCATTTT
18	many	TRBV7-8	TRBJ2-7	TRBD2	CASKPSPRLAGETREQYF	TGTGCCAGCAAACCCTCCCCTCGACTAGCGGGAGAGACTCGGGAGCAGTACTTC
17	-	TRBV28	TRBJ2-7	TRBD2	CASSFLSTSGSYYEQYF	TGTGCCAGCAGTTTCCTGTCGACTAGCGGCTCTTACTACGAGCAGTACTTC
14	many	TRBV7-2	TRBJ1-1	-	CASSFGDLNTEAFF	TGTGCCAGCAGCTTTGGGGATCTTAACACTGAAGCTTTCTTT
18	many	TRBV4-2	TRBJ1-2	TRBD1	CASSQDPGQGGFRYGYTF	TGTGCCAGCAGCCAAGATCCGGGACAGGGAGGATTCAGATATGGCTACACCTTC
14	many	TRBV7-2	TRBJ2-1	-	CASSLVVGNNEQFF	TGTGCCAGCAGCTTAGTAGTGGGGAACAATGAGCAGTTCTTC
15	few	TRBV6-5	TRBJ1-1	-	CASSYSIRGGTEAFF	TGTGCCAGCAGTTACTCGATTCGGGGGGGAACTGAAGCTTTCTTT